These 13 T cell receptor beta chains share one sample of origin, sequenced in a study of T cells in localized non-small cell lung cancer. The assay was immunoSEQ multiplex PCR, and TCRdb's table has in-frame clones only and misses some. The sample lists over 25,000 clones; 90% were seen once. Sequences were derived from peripheral blood, sampled before any cancer treatment. Receptors originate from a woman aged 40-69 years with stage I lung adenocarcinoma.

V usage is TRBV7-9 and J usage is TRBJ2-2; unclear D gene. V was cut by 4 bases and J by 4 bases, with 16 bases left in between. Per the germline V gene, CDR1 is SEHNR and CDR2 is FQNEAQ (reference sequence). The CDR3 is 16 residues long. The CDR3 coding sequence is TGTGCCAGCAGCTCACCCGCTTTAGGACGCACCGGGGAGCTGTTTTTT. Residues: CASSSPALGRTGELFF. Full variable domain (missing parts from reference TRBV7-9 and TRBJ2-2): DTGVSQNPRHKITKRGQNVTFRCDPISEHNRLYWYRQTLGQGPEFLTYFQNEAQLEKSRLLSDRFSAERPKGSFSTLEIQRTEQGDSAMYLCASSSPALGRTGELFFGEGSRLTVL.

J is TRBJ1-2 and V is TRBV10-2; TRBD1 matches 11 bases. V lost 10 bases, J lost 4 bases, and 8 bases stayed unmatched. CDR1 is WSHSY, CDR2 SAAADI, per germline. This CDR3 has 14 residues. The DNA of the CDR3 is TGCGCCACTTCGGACAGGGGGCTATCCTATGGCTACACCTTC. The encoded protein is CATSDRGLSYGYTF.

This chain uses TRBV7-2 with TRBJ2-7; D possibly corresponds to TRBD1 (6 bases). There are 13 residues in the CDR3. Between the trimmed V and J ends, which lost 4 bases and 1 base, there was a span of 8 bases. CDR1 is SGHTA, CDR2 FQGNSA, per germline. The CDR3 protein is CASSWGHSYEQYF. CDR3 DNA: TGTGCCAGCAGCTGGGGACATTCCTACGAGCAGTACTTC.

This chain joins TRBV7-2 and TRBJ1-1; TRBD1 is a possible D gene (6 bases). V lost 6 bases, J lost 6 bases, and 14 bases lay in between. CDR1 SGHTA and CDR2 FQGNSA come from the germline V gene. CDR3 length: 13 amino acids. DNA for the CDR3: TGTGCCAGCAGTTTACGAGGGGGGCCTGAAGCTTTCTTT. Protein sequence: CASSLRGGPEAFF. The full variable domain, in which reference TRBV7-2 and TRBJ1-1 provide the parts outside the CDR3, is GAGVSQSPSNKVTEKGKDVELRCDPISGHTALYWYRQSLGQGLEFLIYFQGNSAPDKSGLPSDRFSAERTGGSVSTLTIQRTQQEDSAVYLCASSLRGGPEAFFGQGTRLTVV.

The CDR3 DNA reads as TGTGCCAGCAGTTCGGGACGGCGGAGCTCCTACAATGAGCAGTTCTTC. Encoded protein: CASSSGRRSSYNEQFF. The rearrangement joins TRBV27 to TRBJ2-1; D tentatively fits TRBD1 or TRBD2 (5 bases each). The CDR3 runs to 16 residues. V lost 4 bases, J lost 0 bases, and 13 bases lay in between. The germline gives CDR1 MNHEY, CDR2 SMNVEV (reference sequence).

The rearrangement uses TRBV18 and TRBJ1-3; D gene uncertain. Looked up from germline, CDR1 is KGHSH and CDR2 is LQKENI. The length of the CDR3 is 16 residues. Between the trimmed V and J ends, which lost 3 bases and 0 bases, there was a span of 12 bases. CDR3 bases: TGTGCCAGCTCACCGGGTCTAACGGTCTCTGGAAACACCATATATTTT. Its translation is CASSPGLTVSGNTIYF.

The chain combines TRBV18 with TRBJ2-1; D ambiguous. The CDR3 is 15 amino acids. In germline, CDR1 is KGHSH, CDR2 LQKENI. V dropped 0 bases and J dropped 0 bases, with 6 bases sitting between them. CDR3 nucleotides: TGTGCCAGCTCACCACCTTCCAGCTCCTACAATGAGCAGTTCTTC. Residues: CASSPPSSSYNEQFF.

This sequence joins TRBV2 and TRBJ2-5; tentative D call: TRBD2 (5 bases). This CDR3 has 14 amino acids. Germline V gene lookup returns CDR1 SNHLY and CDR2 FYNNEI. Deletions cut 3 bases from V and 1 base from J, with 9 bases between. The CDR3 region is CASSEERAQETQYF. CDR3 sequence (DNA): TGTGCCAGCAGTGAGGAGAGGGCCCAAGAGACCCAGTACTTC.

The chain links TRBV10-3 to TRBJ2-2, with 8 bases fitting TRBD1. The germline V gene encodes CDR1 ENHRY and CDR2 SYGVKD. The CDR3 is made up of 15 amino acids. V lost 2 bases and J lost 1; bases outside the gene matches: 0. The CDR3 reads CAISEGQGNTGELFF. The CDR3 region has the DNA TGTGCCATCAGTGAGGGACAGGGGAACACCGGGGAGCTGTTTTTT.

The CDR3 loop is CAISEYQGSDTQYF. CDR3 bases: TGTGCCATCAGTGAGTACCAGGGTTCAGATACGCAGTATTTT. The rearrangement joins TRBV10-3 to TRBJ2-3; possible D gene TRBD1, 5 bases. This CDR3 has 14 amino acids. Trimming took off 1 base at V and 4 bases at J, with 9 bases between the two ends. CDR1 is ENHRY and CDR2 is SYGVKD in the germline V gene.

This clone occurred a few times. This chain links TRBV6-1 with TRBJ2-7; 11 bases line up with TRBD2. J gave up 7 bases and V 4 bases, and 15 bases lay outside the gene matches. The CDR3 has 17 residues. The germline V gene has CDR1 MNHNS and CDR2 SASEGT. As DNA, the CDR3 is TGTGCCAGCAGTGGCCCCCGGGAGAGGGTAGCGGGAGGGGAGCAGTACTTC. Amino acid sequence: CASSGPRERVAGGEQYF.

The chain recombines TRBV7-2 with TRBJ2-1; 10 bases align to TRBD1. This CDR3 has 17 amino acids. Looked up from germline, CDR1 is SGHTA and CDR2 is FQGNSA. J lost 4 bases, V lost 4 bases, and 10 bases had no gene match. The DNA for the CDR3 is TGTGCCAGCAGCTCTGGGGCCGGGACAGGGGAGTACAATGAGCAGTTCTTC. It codes for CASSSGAGTGEYNEQFF.

Comment on this clone: This CDR3 is also generated by other DNA sequences in the sample. The chain is built from TRBV5-1 and TRBJ1-1; D might be TRBD1 (6 bases). The CDR3 is 14 residues long. CDR1 is SGHRS, CDR2 YFSETQ, per germline. The germline V and J ends were trimmed by 4 bases and 3 bases, with 13 bases remaining between them. CDR3 sequence: CASSRGASDTEAFF. In nucleotides, the CDR3 is TGCGCCAGCAGCCGGGGGGCTTCGGACACTGAAGCTTTCTTT.